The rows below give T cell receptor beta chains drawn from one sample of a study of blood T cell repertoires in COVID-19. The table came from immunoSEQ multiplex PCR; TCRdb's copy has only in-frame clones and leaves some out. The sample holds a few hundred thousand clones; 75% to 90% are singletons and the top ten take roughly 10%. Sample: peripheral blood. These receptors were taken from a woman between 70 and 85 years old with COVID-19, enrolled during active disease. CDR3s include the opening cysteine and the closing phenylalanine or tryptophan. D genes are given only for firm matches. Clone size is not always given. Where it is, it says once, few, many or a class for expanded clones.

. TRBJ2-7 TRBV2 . TGTGCCAGCAGTCAAGACAGGCCCCCCCTCTACGAGCAGTACTTC CASSQDRPPLYEQYF
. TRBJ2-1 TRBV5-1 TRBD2 TGCGCCAGCAGCCCAGGGACTAGAGGTCGGGAGCAGTTCTTC CASSPGTRGREQFF
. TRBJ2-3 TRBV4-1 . TGCGCCAGCAGCCAAGGTCTGGGGGGTGGCACAGATACGCAGTATTTT CASSQGLGGGTDTQYF
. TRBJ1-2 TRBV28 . TGTGCCAGCAGTTTATTGGGACAACTTGCTTATGGCTACACCTTC CASSLLGQLAYGYTF
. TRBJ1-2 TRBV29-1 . TGCAGCGTTGAAAGGGGCAGTGCCTATGGCTACACCTTC CSVERGSAYGYTF
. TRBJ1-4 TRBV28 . TGTGCCAGCAGTTTTCGAACGGGGACAACTAATGAAAAACTGTTTTTT CASSFRTGTTNEKLFF
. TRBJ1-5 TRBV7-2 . TGTGCCAGCAGCTTAGGGCCAGGGGTTAGCAATCAGCCCCAGCATTTT CASSLGPGVSNQPQHF
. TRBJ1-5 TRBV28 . TGTGCCAGCAGCCGACAACTTTCGACTCAGCCCCAGCATTTT CASSRQLSTQPQHF
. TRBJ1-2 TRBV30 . TGTGCCTGGACCAGAGGACTCTATGGCTACACCTTC CAWTRGLYGYTF
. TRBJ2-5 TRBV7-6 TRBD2 TGTGCCAGCAGCTTAATGGGAACTAGCGGGAGTTCGGAGACCCAGTACTTC CASSLMGTSGSSETQYF
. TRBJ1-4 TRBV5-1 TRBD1 TGCGCCAGCAGCTTGATGACAGGGGGGAACAATGAAAAACTGTTTTTT CASSLMTGGNNEKLFF
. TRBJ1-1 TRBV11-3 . TGTGCCAGCAGCAACCCGGGACGCAGGGGTGAAGCTTTCTTT CASSNPGRRGEAFF
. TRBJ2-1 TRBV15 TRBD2 TGTGCCACCAGCAGAGAACTAGCGGGAGGCCCTTCTTACAATGAGCAGTTCTTC CATSRELAGGPSYNEQFF
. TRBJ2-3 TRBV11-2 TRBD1 TGTGCCAGCAGCGTGACAGGGTACACAGATACGCAGTATTTT CASSVTGYTDTQYF
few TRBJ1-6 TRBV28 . TGTGCCAGCCTGGGGGGTCCCCCCTTCGATAATTCACCCCTCCACTTT CASLGGPPFDNSPLHF
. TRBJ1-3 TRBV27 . TGTGCCAGCAGTTTGGGAGGGGATGGAAACACCATATATTTT CASSLGGDGNTIYF
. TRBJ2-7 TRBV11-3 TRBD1 TGTGCCAGCAGCAGAACAGGGGCGAGGGAGCAGTACTTC CASSRTGAREQYF
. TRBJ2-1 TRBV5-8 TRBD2 TGTGCCAGCAGCCCCCAAGGGACTAGCGGGAGTTATAATGAGCAGTTCTTC CASSPQGTSGSYNEQFF
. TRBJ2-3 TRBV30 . TGTGCCTGGACTAAGACGGAGGCCTCTAGCACAGATACGCAGTATTTT CAWTKTEASSTDTQYF
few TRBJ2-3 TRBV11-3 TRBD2 TGTGCCAGCAGCAACCCCCCGGGAGGGCCGGTTTATGATACGCAGTATTTT CASSNPPGGPVYDTQYF
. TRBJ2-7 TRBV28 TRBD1 TGTGCCAGCAGTCTGTTACGGACAGGGAGCTACGAGCAGTACTTC CASSLLRTGSYEQYF
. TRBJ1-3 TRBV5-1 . TGCGCCAGCTACGAACCAGGGGTTGGAAACACCATATATTTT CASYEPGVGNTIYF
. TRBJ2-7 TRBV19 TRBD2 TGTGCCAGTACTTTTAGCGGGAGCTCCTACGAGCAGTACTTC CASTFSGSSYEQYF